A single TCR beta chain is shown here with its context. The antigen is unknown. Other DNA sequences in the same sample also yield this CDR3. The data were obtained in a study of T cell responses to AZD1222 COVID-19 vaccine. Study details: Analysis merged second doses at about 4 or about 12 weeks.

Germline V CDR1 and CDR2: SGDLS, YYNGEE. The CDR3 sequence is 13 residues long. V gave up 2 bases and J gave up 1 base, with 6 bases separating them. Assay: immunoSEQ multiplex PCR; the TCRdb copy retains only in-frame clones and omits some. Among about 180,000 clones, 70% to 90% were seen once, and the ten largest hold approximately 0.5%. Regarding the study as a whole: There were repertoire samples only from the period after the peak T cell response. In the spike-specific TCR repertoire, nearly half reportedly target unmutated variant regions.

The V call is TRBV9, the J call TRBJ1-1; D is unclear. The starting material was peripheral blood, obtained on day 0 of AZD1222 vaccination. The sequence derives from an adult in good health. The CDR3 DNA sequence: TGTGCCAGCAGCGTCAGTTGGAACACTGAAGCTTTCTTT. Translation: CASSVSWNTEAFF.